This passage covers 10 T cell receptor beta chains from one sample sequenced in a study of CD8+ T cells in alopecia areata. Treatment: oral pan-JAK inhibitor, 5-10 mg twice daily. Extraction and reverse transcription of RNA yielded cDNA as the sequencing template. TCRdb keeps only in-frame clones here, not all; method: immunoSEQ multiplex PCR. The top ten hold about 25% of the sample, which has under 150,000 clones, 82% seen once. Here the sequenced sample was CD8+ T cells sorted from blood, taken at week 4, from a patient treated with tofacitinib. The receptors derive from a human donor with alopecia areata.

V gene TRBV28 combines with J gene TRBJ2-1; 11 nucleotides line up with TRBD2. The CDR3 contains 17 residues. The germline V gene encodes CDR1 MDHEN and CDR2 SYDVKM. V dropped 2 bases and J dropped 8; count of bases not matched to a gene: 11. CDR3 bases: TGTGCCAGCAGTTTACGTCTCATAGCGGGGGGGCCGGATGAGCAGTTCTTC. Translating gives CASSLRLIAGGPDEQFF.

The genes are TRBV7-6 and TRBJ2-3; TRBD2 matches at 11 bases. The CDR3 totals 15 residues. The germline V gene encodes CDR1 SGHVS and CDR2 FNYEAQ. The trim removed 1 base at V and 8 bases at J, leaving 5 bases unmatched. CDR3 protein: CASSLVTSGGATQYF. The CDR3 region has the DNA TGTGCCAGCAGCTTAGTAACTAGCGGGGGAGCTACGCAGTATTTT.

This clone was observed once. As DNA, the CDR3 is TGCAGCGTTGTAAGGCAGAACTCCTACGAGCAGTACTTC. Amino acid sequence: CSVVRQNSYEQYF. The chain combines TRBV29-1 with TRBJ2-7; D gene uncertain. This CDR3 is built from 13 residues. The germline V gene encodes CDR1 SQVTM and CDR2 ANQGSEA. The ends were cut back, 4 bases at V and 0 bases at J, with 10 bases in the middle.

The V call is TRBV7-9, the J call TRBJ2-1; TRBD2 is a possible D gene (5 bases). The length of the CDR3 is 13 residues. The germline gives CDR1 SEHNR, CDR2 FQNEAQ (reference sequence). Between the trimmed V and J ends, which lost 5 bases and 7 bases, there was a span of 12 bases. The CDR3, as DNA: TGTGCCAGCAGCGTTAGCGTTGGGAATGAGCAGTTCTTC. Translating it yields CASSVSVGNEQFF.

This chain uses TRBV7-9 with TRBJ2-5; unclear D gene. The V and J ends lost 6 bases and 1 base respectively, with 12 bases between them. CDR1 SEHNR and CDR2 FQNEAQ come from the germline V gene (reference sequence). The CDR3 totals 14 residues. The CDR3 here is CASSPTAVQETQYF. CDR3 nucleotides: TGTGCCAGCAGTCCTACAGCTGTCCAAGAGACCCAGTACTTC.

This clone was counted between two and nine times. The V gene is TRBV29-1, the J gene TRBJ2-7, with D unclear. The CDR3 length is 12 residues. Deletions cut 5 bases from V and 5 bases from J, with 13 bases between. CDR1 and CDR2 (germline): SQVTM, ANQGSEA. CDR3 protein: CSVLVSPHEQYF. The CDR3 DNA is TGCAGCGTTCTGGTGTCACCCCACGAGCAGTACTTC.

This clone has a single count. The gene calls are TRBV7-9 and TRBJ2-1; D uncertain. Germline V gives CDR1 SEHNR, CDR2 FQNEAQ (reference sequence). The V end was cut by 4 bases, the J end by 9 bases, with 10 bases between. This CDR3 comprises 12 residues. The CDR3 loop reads CASSSARAEQFF. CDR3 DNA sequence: TGTGCCAGCAGCTCCGCGCGCGCTGAGCAGTTCTTC.

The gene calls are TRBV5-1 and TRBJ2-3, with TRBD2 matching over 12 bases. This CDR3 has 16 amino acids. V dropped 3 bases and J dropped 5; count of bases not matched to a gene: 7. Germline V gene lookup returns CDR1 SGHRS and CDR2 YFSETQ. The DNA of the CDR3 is TGCGCCAGCAGCTCCTTTCTAGCGGGGGGGCTAGATACGCAGTATTTT. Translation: CASSSFLAGGLDTQYF.

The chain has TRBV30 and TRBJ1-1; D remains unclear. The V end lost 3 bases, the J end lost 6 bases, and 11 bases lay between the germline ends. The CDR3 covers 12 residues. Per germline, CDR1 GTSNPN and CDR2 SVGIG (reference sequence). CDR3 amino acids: CAWSSNGPEAFF. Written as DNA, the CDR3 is TGTGCCTGGAGCTCGAATGGGCCTGAAGCTTTCTTT.

Here the CDR3 DNA reads TGTGCCAGCAGCTTCCTGACAGGGGCGAACACCGGGGAGCTGTTTTTT. This sequence encodes CASSFLTGANTGELFF. This chain links TRBV5-4 with TRBJ2-2; 8 nucleotides line up with TRBD1. Germline trimming cut 2 bases from V and 0 bases from J; bases unmatched to any gene: 3. This CDR3 contains 16 residues. Germline V lookup: CDR1 SGHNT, CDR2 YYREEE (reference sequence).